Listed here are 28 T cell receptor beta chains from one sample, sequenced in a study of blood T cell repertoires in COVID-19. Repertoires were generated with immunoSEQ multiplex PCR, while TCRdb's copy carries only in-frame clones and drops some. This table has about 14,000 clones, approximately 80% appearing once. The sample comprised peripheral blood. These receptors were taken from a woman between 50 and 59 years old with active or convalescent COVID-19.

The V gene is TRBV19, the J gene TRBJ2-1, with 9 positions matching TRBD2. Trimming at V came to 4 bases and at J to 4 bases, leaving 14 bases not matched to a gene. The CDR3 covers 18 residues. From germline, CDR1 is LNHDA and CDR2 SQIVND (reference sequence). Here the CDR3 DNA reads TGTGCCAGTAGTAAACTCTTGGCTGGACTAGCGCGGTACAATGAGCAGTTCTTC. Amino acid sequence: CASSKLLAGLARYNEQFF.

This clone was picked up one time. CDR3 sequence: CAITTGGIGNEQFF. Written as DNA, the CDR3 is TGTGCCATCACGACAGGGGGCATTGGCAATGAGCAGTTCTTC. J is TRBJ2-1 and V is TRBV10-3, with 10 nucleotides matching TRBD1. Losses at the gene ends were 7 bases for V and 6 bases for J; bases not matched to a gene: 6. The CDR3 runs 14 residues. The germline CDR1 and CDR2 sequences are ENHRY and SYGVKD.

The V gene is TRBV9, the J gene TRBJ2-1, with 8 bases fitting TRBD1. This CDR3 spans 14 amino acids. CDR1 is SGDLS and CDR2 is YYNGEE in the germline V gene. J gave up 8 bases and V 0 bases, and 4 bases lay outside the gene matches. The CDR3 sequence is CASSVGTGIDEQFF. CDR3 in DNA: TGTGCCAGCAGCGTAGGGACAGGGATCGATGAGCAGTTCTTC.

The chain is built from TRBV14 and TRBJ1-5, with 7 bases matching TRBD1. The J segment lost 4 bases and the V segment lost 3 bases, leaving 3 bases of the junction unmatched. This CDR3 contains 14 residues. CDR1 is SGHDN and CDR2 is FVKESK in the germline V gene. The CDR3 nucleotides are TGTGCCAGCAGCCAGGGGACAGTTAATCAGCCCCAGCATTTT. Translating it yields CASSQGTVNQPQHF.

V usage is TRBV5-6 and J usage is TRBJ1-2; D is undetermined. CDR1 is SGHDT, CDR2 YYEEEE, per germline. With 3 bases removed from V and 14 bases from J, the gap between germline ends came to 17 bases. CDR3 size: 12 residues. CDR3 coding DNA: TGTGCCAGCAGCTCCGGGTCAAGTCGTCCGACCTTC. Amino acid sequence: CASSSGSSRPTF.

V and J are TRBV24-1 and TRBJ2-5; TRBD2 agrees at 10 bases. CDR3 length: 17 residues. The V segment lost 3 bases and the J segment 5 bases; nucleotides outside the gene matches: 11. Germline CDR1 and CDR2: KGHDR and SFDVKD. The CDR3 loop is CATSDTRLAGVSETQYF. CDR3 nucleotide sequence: TGTGCCACCAGTGATACCCGTCTAGCGGGAGTCAGTGAGACCCAGTACTTC.

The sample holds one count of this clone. The CDR3 protein is CASRPPTSAPYNEQFF. CDR3 bases: TGTGCCAGCAGACCTCCGACTAGCGCGCCCTACAATGAGCAGTTCTTC. The V call is TRBV7-9, the J call TRBJ2-1, with 8 bases fitting TRBD2. This CDR3 has 16 residues. V lost 6 bases and J lost 2; bases outside the gene matches: 9. CDR1 and CDR2 from the germline V gene are SEHNR and FQNEAQ (reference sequence).

Here the CDR3 reads CASSPWTGGSYNEQFF. The CDR3 DNA reads TGTGCCAGCAGCCCATGGACAGGGGGCTCCTACAATGAGCAGTTCTTC. The V and J genes are TRBV7-9 and TRBJ2-1; 10 bases fit TRBD1. Germline trimming cut 5 bases from V and 0 bases from J; bases unmatched to any gene: 4. From germline, CDR1 is SEHNR and CDR2 FQNEAQ (reference sequence). The CDR3 sequence is 16 residues long.

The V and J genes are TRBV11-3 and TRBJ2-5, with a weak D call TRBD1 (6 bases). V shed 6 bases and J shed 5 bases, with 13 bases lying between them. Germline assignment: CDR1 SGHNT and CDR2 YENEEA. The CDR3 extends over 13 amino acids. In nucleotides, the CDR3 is TGTGCCAGCAGTCACAGGGTCGGGGAGACCCAGTACTTC. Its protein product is CASSHRVGETQYF.

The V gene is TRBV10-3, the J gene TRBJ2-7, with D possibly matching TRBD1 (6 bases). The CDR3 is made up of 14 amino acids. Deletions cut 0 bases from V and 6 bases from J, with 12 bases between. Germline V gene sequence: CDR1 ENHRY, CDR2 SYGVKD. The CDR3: CAISESRDKREQYF. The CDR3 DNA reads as TGTGCCATCAGTGAGTCCCGGGACAAGCGCGAGCAGTACTTC.

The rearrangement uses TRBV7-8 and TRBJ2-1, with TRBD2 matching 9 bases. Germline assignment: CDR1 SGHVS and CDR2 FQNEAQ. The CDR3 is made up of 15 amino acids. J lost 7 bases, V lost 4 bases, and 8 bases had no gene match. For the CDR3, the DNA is TGTGCCAGCAGCTCGACTAGCGGTACTAGGAATGAGCAGTTCTTC. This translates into CASSSTSGTRNEQFF.

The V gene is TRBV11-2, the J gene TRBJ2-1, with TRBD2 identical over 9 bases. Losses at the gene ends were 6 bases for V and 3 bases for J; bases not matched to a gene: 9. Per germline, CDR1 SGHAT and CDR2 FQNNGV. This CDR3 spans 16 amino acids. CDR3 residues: CASSPMAGGLYNEQFF. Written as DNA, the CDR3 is TGTGCCAGCAGTCCGATGGCGGGGGGGCTCTACAATGAGCAGTTCTTC.

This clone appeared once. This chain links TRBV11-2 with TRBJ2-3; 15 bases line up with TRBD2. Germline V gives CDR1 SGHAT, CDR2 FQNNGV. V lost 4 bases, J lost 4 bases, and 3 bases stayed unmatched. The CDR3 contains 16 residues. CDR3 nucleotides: TGTGCCAGCAGCTGGACTAGCGGGAGGGCCTCAGATACGCAGTATTTT. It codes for CASSWTSGRASDTQYF.

DNA for the CDR3: TGTGCCAGCAGTTTCCCCTCCACCGGGACAGGGGCGTCTGAGCAGTACTTC. Its translation: CASSFPSTGTGASEQYF. This chain uses TRBV28 with TRBJ2-7, with 10 nucleotides matching TRBD1. The CDR3 loop spans 17 amino acids. The V segment lost 3 bases and the J segment 7 bases; nucleotides outside the gene matches: 15. The germline V gene encodes CDR1 MDHEN and CDR2 SYDVKM.

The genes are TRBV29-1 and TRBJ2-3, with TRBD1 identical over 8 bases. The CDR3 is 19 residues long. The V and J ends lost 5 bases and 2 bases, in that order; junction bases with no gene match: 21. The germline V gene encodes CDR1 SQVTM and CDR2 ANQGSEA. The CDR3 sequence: CSVLFGTGFRHTATDTQYF. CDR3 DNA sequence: TGCAGCGTTCTGTTCGGGACAGGATTCCGACATACCGCCACAGATACGCAGTATTTT.

CDR3 nucleotides: TGTGCCAGCAGCTGGGGACAGGGACAAGAGACCCAGTACTTC. Translating it yields CASSWGQGQETQYF. The chain employs TRBV5-6 and TRBJ2-5, with 9 bases lining up with TRBD1. V trimming: 3 bases; J trimming: 2 bases; junction bases outside the gene matches: 2. CDR1 SGHDT and CDR2 YYEEEE come from the germline V gene. The CDR3 consists of 14 residues.

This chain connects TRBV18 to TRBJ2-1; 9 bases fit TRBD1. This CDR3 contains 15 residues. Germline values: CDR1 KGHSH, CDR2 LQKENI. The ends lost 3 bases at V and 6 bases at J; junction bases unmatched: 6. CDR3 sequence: CASSPGQGGPNEQFF. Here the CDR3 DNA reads TGTGCCAGCTCACCGGGACAGGGCGGGCCCAATGAGCAGTTCTTC.

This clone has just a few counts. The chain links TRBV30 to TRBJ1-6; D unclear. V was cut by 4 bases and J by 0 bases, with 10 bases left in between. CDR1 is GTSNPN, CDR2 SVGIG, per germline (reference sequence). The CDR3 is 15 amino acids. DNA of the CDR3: TGTGCCTGGAACGGGAAGAGCTCCTATAATTCACCCCTCCACTTT. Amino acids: CAWNGKSSYNSPLHF.

This chain's CDR3 is CASSLPWGVKNIQYF. The CDR3 nucleotides are TGTGCCAGCAGCTTGCCTTGGGGGGTGAAAAACATTCAGTACTTC. This chain links TRBV5-8 with TRBJ2-4; a weak D match, TRBD2 (6 bases). The germline V gene has CDR1 SGHTS and CDR2 YDEGEE. The CDR3 totals 15 residues. The ends were cut back, 1 base at V and 4 bases at J, with 12 bases in the middle.

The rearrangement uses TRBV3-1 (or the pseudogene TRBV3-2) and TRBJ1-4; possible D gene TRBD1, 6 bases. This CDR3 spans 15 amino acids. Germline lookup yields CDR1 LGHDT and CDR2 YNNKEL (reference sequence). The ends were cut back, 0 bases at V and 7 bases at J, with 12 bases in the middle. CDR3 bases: TGTGCCAGCAGCCAAGATACGGACAGACGTGAAAAACTGTTTTTT. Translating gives CASSQDTDRREKLFF.

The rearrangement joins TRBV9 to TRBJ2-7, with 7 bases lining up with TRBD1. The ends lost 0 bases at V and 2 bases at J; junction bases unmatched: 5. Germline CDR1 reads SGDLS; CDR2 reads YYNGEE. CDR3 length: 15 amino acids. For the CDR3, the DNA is TGTGCCAGCAGCGTAGGCCAGGGACAGCCCTACGAGCAGTACTTC. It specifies CASSVGQGQPYEQYF.

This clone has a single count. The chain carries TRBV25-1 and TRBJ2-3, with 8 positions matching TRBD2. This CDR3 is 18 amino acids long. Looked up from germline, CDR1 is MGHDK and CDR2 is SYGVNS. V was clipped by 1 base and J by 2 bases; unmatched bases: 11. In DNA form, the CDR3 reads TGTGCCAGCAGTGAATTTTTCGAGCGGGGGACCGCCACAGATACGCAGTATTTT. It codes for CASSEFFERGTATDTQYF.

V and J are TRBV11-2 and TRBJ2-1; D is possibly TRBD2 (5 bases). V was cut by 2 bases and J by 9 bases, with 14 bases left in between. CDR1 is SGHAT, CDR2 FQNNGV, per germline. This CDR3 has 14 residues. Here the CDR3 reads CASSLILDGSEQFF. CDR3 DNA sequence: TGTGCCAGCAGCTTAATACTAGATGGGAGTGAGCAGTTCTTC.

CDR3 sequence (DNA): TGTGCCAGCAGCTTGTTTAGCGGGGGCTTAAGCACAGATACGCAGTATTTT. The encoded protein is CASSLFSGGLSTDTQYF. The rearrangement joins TRBV5-4 to TRBJ2-3, with 9 bases fitting TRBD2. Germline V gives CDR1 SGHNT, CDR2 YYREEE (reference sequence). J gave up 0 bases and V 1 base, and 6 bases lay outside the gene matches. This CDR3 contains 17 residues. The full variable domain, its missing parts supplied by reference TRBV5-4 and TRBJ2-3, is ETGVTQSPTHLIKTRGQQVTLRCSSQSGHNTVSWYQQALGQGPQFIFQYYREEENGRGNFPPRFSGLQFPNYSSELNVNALELDDSALYLCASSLFSGGLSTDTQYFGPGTRLTVL.

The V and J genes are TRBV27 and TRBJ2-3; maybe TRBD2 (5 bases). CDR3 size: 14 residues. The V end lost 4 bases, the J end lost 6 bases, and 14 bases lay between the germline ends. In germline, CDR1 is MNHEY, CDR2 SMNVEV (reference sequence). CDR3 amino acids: CASSSSSRRDTQYF. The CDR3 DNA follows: TGTGCCAGCAGTTCGAGTTCAAGGAGGGATACGCAGTATTTT.

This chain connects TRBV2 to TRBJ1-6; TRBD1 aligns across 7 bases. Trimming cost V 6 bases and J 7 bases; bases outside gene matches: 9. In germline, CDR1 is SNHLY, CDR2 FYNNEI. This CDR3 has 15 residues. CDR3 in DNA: TGTGCCAGCAGCGGGGACAGTGGACTAAATTCACCCCTCCACTTT. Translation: CASSGDSGLNSPLHF.

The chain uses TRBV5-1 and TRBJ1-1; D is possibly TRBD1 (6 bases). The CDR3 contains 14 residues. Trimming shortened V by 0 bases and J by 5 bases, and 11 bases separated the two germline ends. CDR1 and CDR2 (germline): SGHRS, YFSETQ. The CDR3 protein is CASSLGQGSTEAFF. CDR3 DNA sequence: TGCGCCAGCAGCTTGGGGCAGGGGAGTACTGAAGCTTTCTTT.

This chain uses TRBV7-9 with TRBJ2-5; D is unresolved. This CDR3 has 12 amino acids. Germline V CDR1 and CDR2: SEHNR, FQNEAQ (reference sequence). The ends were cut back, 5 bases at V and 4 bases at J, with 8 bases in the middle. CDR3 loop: CASSPVGETQYF. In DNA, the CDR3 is TGTGCCAGCAGCCCCGTCGGAGAGACCCAGTACTTC.